The next 27 T cell receptor beta chains were all read from a single sample in a study of blood T cell repertoires in COVID-19. Assay used: immunoSEQ multiplex PCR; TCRdb lists only in-frame clones, some missing. The repertoire includes about 280,000 clones, about 86% of them detected once, and roughly 14% sits in the top ten. Source material: peripheral blood. These receptors originate from a woman in her seventies with COVID-19, enrolled during active disease.

V is TRBV19 and J is TRBJ2-7, with 9 positions matching TRBD1. V gave up 0 bases and J gave up 1 base; unmatched junction bases: 4. Germline CDR1 LNHDA, CDR2 SQIVND (reference sequence). This CDR3 has 16 amino acids. The CDR3 loop is CASSIDSGTGSYEQYF. CDR3 DNA: TGTGCCAGTAGTATAGATTCCGGGACAGGGTCCTACGAGCAGTACTTC.

This sequence joins TRBV6-2 or TRBV6-3 and TRBJ1-5; D is possibly TRBD1 (5 bases). The CDR3 totals 16 residues. The V end lost 0 bases, the J end lost 0 bases, and 9 bases lay between the germline ends. Germline lookup yields CDR1 MNHEY and CDR2 SVGEGT. The CDR3 here is CASSYSLGLSNQPQHF. The CDR3 DNA follows: TGTGCCAGCAGTTACTCGTTGGGACTTAGCAATCAGCCCCAGCATTTT.

This clone occurred once. The CDR3 DNA reads TGTGCCACCAGTGGGGTAGCGGGGAGGGGGATCACAGATACGCAGTATTTT. It is translated as CATSGVAGRGITDTQYF. The rearrangement links TRBV24-1 to TRBJ2-3; 8 bases line up with TRBD2. This CDR3 is 17 amino acids long. V lost 5 bases, J lost 2 bases, and 11 bases stayed unmatched. Germline V gene lookup returns CDR1 KGHDR and CDR2 SFDVKD.

This chain connects TRBV30 to TRBJ1-2, with TRBD1 as a possible D gene (6 bases). The CDR3 runs to 14 residues. Looked up from germline, CDR1 is GTSNPN and CDR2 is SVGIG (reference sequence). The V end lost 4 bases, the J end lost 9 bases, and 21 bases lay between the germline ends. The CDR3 bases are TGTGCCTGGATCCGGGACATCAATCTAAGAAGCTACACCTTC. Protein product: CAWIRDINLRSYTF.

The chain combines TRBV5-6 with TRBJ2-5; TRBD2 matches at 7 bases. The CDR3 runs to 15 residues. The ends lost 6 bases at V and 1 base at J; junction bases unmatched: 9. Germline-derived CDR1 and CDR2 are SGHDT and YYEEEE. This CDR3 is CASILGLGSQETQYF. The CDR3 DNA follows: TGTGCCAGCATCCTAGGACTAGGAAGCCAAGAGACCCAGTACTTC.

This rearrangement joins TRBV24-1 to TRBJ2-5; 12 nucleotides line up with TRBD2. The CDR3 contains 17 residues. Germline assignment: CDR1 KGHDR and CDR2 SFDVKD. The trim removed 6 bases at V and 2 bases at J, leaving 9 bases unmatched. CDR3 in amino acids: CATSRLRLAGEQETQYF. The CDR3 DNA follows: TGTGCCACCAGTCGATTACGACTAGCGGGGGAGCAAGAGACCCAGTACTTC.

The chain couples TRBV2 to TRBJ2-1; D perhaps matches TRBD1 (5 bases). Trimming removed 5 bases at V and 2 bases at J, with 13 bases between. The CDR3 runs to 15 residues. Germline V gene sequence: CDR1 SNHLY, CDR2 FYNNEI. CDR3 sequence: CASSTDSGPYNEQFF. DNA for the CDR3: TGTGCCAGCAGTACAGACAGTGGACCCTACAATGAGCAGTTCTTC.

The V gene is TRBV19, the J gene TRBJ2-7; D is unresolved. This CDR3 region has 14 residues. Germline loops: CDR1 LNHDA, CDR2 SQIVND (reference sequence). Between the trimmed V and J ends, which lost 1 base and 1 base, there was a span of 8 bases. Here the CDR3 reads CASSIAGPSYEQYF. CDR3 in DNA: TGTGCCAGTAGTATAGCAGGTCCTTCCTACGAGCAGTACTTC.

The sample holds one count of this clone. This rearrangement joins TRBV6-1 to TRBJ1-3, with D possibly being TRBD1 (5 bases). The CDR3 is 15 amino acids. V lost 2 bases and J lost 4, with 12 bases in between. From germline, CDR1 is MNHNS and CDR2 SASEGT. CDR3 in amino acids: CASSESGGGGNTIYF. CDR3 sequence (DNA): TGTGCCAGCAGTGAATCGGGGGGGGGAGGAAACACCATATATTTT.

The rearrangement uses TRBV27 and TRBJ2-3; D is ambiguous. V was shortened by 4 bases and J by 5 bases, with 10 bases between the two germline ends. CDR3 length: 13 residues. Germline CDR1 and CDR2: MNHEY and SMNVEV (reference sequence). CDR3: CASSSRSRDTQYF. CDR3 coding DNA: TGTGCCAGCAGTTCTAGAAGTAGAGATACGCAGTATTTT.

This clone was recorded a few times. The genes are TRBV5-1 and TRBJ1-6; D perhaps matches TRBD1 (6 bases). Germline V gives CDR1 SGHRS, CDR2 YFSETQ. V lost 0 bases and J lost 10, with 14 bases in between. The CDR3 has 15 amino acids. The chain's CDR3 is CASSLEGGVGSPLHF. Written as DNA, the CDR3 is TGCGCCAGCAGCTTGGAAGGGGGGGTCGGGTCACCCCTCCACTTT.

The J gene is TRBJ2-7, the V gene TRBV2; D might be TRBD1 (6 bases). The CDR3 runs 14 residues. Germline CDR1 and CDR2: SNHLY and FYNNEI. Deletions cut 6 bases from V and 2 bases from J, with 14 bases between. In DNA, the CDR3 is TGTGCCAGCAGAGTACAGGGCATCCCCTACGAGCAGTACTTC. Amino acid sequence: CASRVQGIPYEQYF.

The rearrangement links TRBV5-1 to TRBJ2-3, with TRBD2 as a possible D gene (6 bases). V was shortened by 7 bases and J by 3 bases, with 12 bases between the two germline ends. The CDR3 contains 13 residues. Germline V gene sequence: CDR1 SGHRS, CDR2 YFSETQ. The CDR3 protein is CASLGGDTDTQYF. The CDR3 bases are TGCGCCAGCCTGGGGGGAGATACAGATACGCAGTATTTT.

The gene calls are TRBV11-1 and TRBJ1-4; possible D gene TRBD1, 5 bases. The V gene's germline CDR1 is SGHAT and CDR2 FQDESV (reference sequence). V was trimmed by 5 bases and J by 7 bases, leaving 11 bases between them. The CDR3 runs to 13 residues. The CDR3 region has the DNA TGTGCCAGCAGCCCGCGGGGCGGTGAAAAACTGTTTTTT. Its protein is CASSPRGGEKLFF.

Worth noting for this clone: A much bigger clone sits one base away, suggesting this may be a read error. This chain uses TRBV7-2 with TRBJ2-1, with 8 bases lining up with TRBD2. This CDR3 is built from 14 residues. The germline gives CDR1 SGHTA, CDR2 FQGNSA. Trimming removed 4 bases from V and 9 bases from J; junction bases left unmatched: 8. The CDR3: CASSCGAGGGEQFF. In DNA form, the CDR3 reads TGTGCCAGCAGCTGCGGGGCGGGGGGTGGTGAGCAGTTCTTC.

The J gene is TRBJ2-7, the V gene TRBV6-5; 10 bases match TRBD2. The CDR3 is 15 residues long. Germline values: CDR1 MNHEY, CDR2 SVGAGI. With 7 bases clipped from V and 0 bases from J, the junction kept 6 bases outside the gene matches. The CDR3 DNA reads as TGTGCCAGCAACAAGCAGCGGGGGGGCTCCTACGAGCAGTACTTC. Translated, it gives CASNKQRGGSYEQYF.

The gene calls are TRBV28 and TRBJ1-1; maybe TRBD1 (5 bases). The germline V gene encodes CDR1 MDHEN and CDR2 SYDVKM. V was clipped by 9 bases and J by 1 base, with 15 bases between them. This CDR3 is 14 amino acids long. CDR3 region: CASLQSTGNTEAFF. In nucleotides, the CDR3 is TGTGCCAGTCTCCAAAGCACAGGGAACACTGAAGCTTTCTTT. The entire variable domain, with the rest obtained from reference TRBV28 and TRBJ1-1, is as follows: DVKVTQSSRYLVKRTGEKVFLECVQDMDHENMFWYRQDPGLGLRLIYFSYDVKMKEKGDIPEGYSVSREKKERFSLILESASTNQTSMYLCASLQSTGNTEAFFGQGTRLTVV.

The CDR3 bases are TGTGCCAGCAGTTCCGGACTAGCGGGGGGGCTCTACGAGCAGTACTTC. It encodes CASSSGLAGGLYEQYF. V is TRBV27 and J is TRBJ2-7, with TRBD2 matching 15 bases. Per germline, CDR1 MNHEY and CDR2 SMNVEV (reference sequence). J gave up 3 bases and V 4 bases, and 4 bases lay outside the gene matches. The CDR3 is made up of 16 amino acids.

The rearrangement links TRBV10-2 to TRBJ2-1, with D possibly TRBD1 on 7 matching bases. CDR1 is WSHSY and CDR2 is SAAADI in the germline V gene. V shed 10 bases and J shed 8 bases, with 24 bases lying between them. The CDR3 covers 15 residues. The CDR3 coding sequence is TGCGCCACCCGCGGGGTAGGGGGCGCAGGCTATGAGCAGTTCTTC. Translated: CATRGVGGAGYEQFF.

J is TRBJ2-7 and V is TRBV18, with 8 bases lining up with TRBD1. CDR3 length: 15 amino acids. Trimming took 5 bases from V and 2 from J; bases not matched to a gene: 8. The germline gives CDR1 KGHSH, CDR2 LQKENI. CDR3 nucleotide sequence: TGTGCCAGCTCATCTGGACAGGGTGCTACCTACGAGCAGTACTTC. It codes for CASSSGQGATYEQYF.

The CDR3 DNA reads as TGCGCCAGCAGCTTGGCTTCTGAAGCTTTCTTT. It specifies CASSLASEAFF. J is TRBJ1-1 and V is TRBV5-1; D gene unclear. Germline V lookup: CDR1 SGHRS, CDR2 YFSETQ. V shed 0 bases and J shed 6 bases, with 3 bases lying between them. This CDR3 comprises 11 residues.

This chain joins TRBV7-2 and TRBJ2-7, with 9 positions matching TRBD2. The trim removed 5 bases at V and 4 bases at J, leaving 9 bases unmatched. The CDR3 loop spans 15 amino acids. In germline, CDR1 is SGHTA, CDR2 FQGNSA. The CDR3 sequence: CASSIGTSYRYEQYF. The CDR3 DNA is TGTGCCAGCAGCATAGGGACTAGCTACCGGTACGAGCAGTACTTC.

The chain links TRBV9 to TRBJ2-3; D may be TRBD2 (7 bases). Germline V gene lookup returns CDR1 SGDLS and CDR2 YYNGEE. V shed 4 bases and J shed 1 base, with 19 bases lying between them. CDR3 length: 17 amino acids. The DNA of the CDR3 is TGTGCCAGCAGCCCTCGAGCCGGGGGGCCAGGCACAGATACGCAGTATTTT. Translation gives CASSPRAGGPGTDTQYF.

A few counts support this clone. The rearrangement uses TRBV11-2 and TRBJ2-5, with 7 bases identical to TRBD1. Per germline, CDR1 SGHAT and CDR2 FQNNGV. The CDR3 runs to 14 residues. The ends lost 8 bases at V and 4 bases at J; junction bases unmatched: 10. Here the CDR3 DNA reads TGTGCCAGCCGACAGGGATTCGCAGTAGAGACCCAGTACTTC. It translates to CASRQGFAVETQYF.

This rearrangement joins TRBV2 to TRBJ2-3; 8 bases match TRBD2. The CDR3 totals 14 residues. The V gene's germline CDR1 is SNHLY and CDR2 FYNNEI. V lost 0 bases to trimming and J lost 5 bases; unmatched junction nucleotides: 1. CDR3 sequence reads: CASSEASGEDTQYF. CDR3 DNA: TGTGCCAGCAGTGAAGCTAGCGGGGAAGATACGCAGTATTTT.

The chain couples TRBV19 to TRBJ2-4; TRBD2 agrees at 10 bases. With V trimmed by 1 base and J by 6 bases, 0 bases remained unmatched. This CDR3 contains 14 residues. CDR1 and CDR2 from the germline V gene are LNHDA and SQIVND (reference sequence). For the CDR3, the DNA is TGTGCCAGTAGTATAGGGACTAGCGGAAACATTCAGTACTTC. Its protein product is CASSIGTSGNIQYF.

The V call is TRBV7-2, the J call TRBJ2-7; D possibly corresponds to TRBD2 (6 bases). Germline V CDR1 and CDR2: SGHTA, FQGNSA. The CDR3 has 15 residues. V lost 1 base, J lost 1 base, and 11 bases lay in between. The CDR3 loop is CASSLGAGVSYEQYF. For the CDR3, the DNA is TGTGCCAGCAGCTTAGGAGCGGGCGTATCCTACGAGCAGTACTTC.